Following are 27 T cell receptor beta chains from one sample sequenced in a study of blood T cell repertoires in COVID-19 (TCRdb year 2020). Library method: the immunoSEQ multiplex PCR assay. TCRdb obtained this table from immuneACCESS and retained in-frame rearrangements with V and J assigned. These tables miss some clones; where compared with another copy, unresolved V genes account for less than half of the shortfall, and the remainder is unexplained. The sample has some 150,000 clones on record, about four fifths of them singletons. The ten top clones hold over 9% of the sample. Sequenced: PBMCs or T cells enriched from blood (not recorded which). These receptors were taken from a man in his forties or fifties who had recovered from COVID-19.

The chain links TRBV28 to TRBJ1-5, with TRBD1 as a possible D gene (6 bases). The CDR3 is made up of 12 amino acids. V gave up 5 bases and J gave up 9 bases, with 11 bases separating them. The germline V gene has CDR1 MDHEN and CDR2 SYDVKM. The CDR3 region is CASSRTVGPQHF. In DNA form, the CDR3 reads TGTGCCAGCAGTCGGACAGTTGGGCCCCAGCATTTT.

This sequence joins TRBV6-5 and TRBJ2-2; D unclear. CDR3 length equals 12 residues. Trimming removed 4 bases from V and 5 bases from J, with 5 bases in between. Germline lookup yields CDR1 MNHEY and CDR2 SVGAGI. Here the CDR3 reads CASSSPTGELFF. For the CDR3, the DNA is TGTGCCAGCAGTTCCCCGACCGGGGAGCTGTTTTTT.

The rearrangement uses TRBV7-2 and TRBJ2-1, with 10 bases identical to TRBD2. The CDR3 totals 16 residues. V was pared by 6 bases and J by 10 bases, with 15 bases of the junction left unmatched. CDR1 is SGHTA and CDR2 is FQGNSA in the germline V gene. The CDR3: CASRMGSRLAGSEQFF. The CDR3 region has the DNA TGTGCCAGCAGAATGGGTTCTAGACTAGCGGGCAGCGAGCAGTTCTTC.

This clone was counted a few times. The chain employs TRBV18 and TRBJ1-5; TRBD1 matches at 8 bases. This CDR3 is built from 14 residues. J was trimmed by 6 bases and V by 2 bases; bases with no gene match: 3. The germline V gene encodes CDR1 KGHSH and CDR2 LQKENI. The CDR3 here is CASSPDRGIQPQHF. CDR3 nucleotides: TGTGCCAGCTCACCAGACAGGGGAATTCAGCCCCAGCATTTT.

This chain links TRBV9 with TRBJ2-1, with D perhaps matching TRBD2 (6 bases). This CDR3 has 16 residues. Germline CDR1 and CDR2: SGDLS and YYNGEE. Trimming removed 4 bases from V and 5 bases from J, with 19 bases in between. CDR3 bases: TGTGCCAGCAGCCCTCGTTTGGAGGGGTGGCACAATGAGCAGTTCTTC. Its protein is CASSPRLEGWHNEQFF.

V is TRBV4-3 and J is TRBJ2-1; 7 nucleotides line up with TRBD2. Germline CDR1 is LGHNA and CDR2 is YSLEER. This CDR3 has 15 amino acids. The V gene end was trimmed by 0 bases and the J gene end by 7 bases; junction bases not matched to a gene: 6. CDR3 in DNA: TGCGCCAGCAGCCAAGATATACTAGCGATAAATGAGCAGTTCTTC. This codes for CASSQDILAINEQFF.

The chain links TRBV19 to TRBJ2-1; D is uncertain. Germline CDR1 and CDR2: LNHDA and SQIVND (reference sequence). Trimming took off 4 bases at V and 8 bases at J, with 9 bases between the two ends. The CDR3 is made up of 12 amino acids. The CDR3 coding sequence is TGTGCCAGTAGTAGACTTTATGATGAGCAGTTCTTC. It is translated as CASSRLYDEQFF.

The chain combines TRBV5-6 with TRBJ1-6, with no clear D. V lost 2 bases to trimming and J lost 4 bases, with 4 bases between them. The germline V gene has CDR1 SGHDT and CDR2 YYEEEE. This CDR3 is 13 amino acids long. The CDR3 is CASSFRYNSPLHF. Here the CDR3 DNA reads TGTGCCAGCAGCTTCCGGTATAATTCACCCCTCCACTTT.

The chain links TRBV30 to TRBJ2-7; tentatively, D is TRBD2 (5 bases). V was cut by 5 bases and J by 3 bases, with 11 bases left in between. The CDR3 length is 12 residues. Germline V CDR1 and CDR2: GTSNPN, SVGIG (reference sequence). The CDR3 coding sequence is TGTGCCTGGGACCACCGGGGCTACGAGCAGTACTTC. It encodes CAWDHRGYEQYF.

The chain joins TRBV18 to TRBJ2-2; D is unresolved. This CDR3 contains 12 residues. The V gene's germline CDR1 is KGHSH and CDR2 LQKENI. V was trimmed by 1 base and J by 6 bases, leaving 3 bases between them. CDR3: CASSPRAGELFF. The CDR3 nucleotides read TGTGCCAGCTCACCACGAGCCGGGGAGCTGTTTTTT.

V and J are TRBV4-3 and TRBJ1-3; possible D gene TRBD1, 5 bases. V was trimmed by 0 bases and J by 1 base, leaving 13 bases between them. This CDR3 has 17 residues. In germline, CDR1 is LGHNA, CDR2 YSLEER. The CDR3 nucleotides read TGCGCCAGCAGCCAAGAAAGGGGCCCAGGGTCTGGAAACACCATATATTTT. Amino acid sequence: CASSQERGPGSGNTIYF.

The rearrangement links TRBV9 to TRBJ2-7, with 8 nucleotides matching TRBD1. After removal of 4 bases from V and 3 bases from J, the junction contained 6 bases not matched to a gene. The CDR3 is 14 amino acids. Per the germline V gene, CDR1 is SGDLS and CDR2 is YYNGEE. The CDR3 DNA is TGTGCCAGCAGCTCCGGACAGGGCGGCTACGAGCAGTACTTC. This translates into CASSSGQGGYEQYF.

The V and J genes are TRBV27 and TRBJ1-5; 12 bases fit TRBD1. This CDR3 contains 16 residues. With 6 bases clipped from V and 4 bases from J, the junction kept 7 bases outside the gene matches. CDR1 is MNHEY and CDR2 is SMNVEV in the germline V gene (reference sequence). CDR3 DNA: TGTGCCAGCAGCAGGGACAGGGGGCATCCTAATCAGCCCCAGCATTTT. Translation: CASSRDRGHPNQPQHF.

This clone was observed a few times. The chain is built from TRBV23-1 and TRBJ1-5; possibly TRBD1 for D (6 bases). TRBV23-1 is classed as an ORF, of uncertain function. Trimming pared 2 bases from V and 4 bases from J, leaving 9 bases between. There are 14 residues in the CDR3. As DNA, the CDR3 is TGCGCCAGCAGTCAAGACAGGTTGAATCAGCCCCAGCATTTT. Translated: CASSQDRLNQPQHF.

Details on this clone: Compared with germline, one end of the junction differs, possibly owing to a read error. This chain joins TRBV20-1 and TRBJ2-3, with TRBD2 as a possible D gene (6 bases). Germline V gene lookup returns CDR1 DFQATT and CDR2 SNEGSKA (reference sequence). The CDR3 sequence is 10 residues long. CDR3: CSARARGFAF. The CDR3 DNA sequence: TGCAGTGCTAGAGCCCGGGGGTTCGCCTTT.

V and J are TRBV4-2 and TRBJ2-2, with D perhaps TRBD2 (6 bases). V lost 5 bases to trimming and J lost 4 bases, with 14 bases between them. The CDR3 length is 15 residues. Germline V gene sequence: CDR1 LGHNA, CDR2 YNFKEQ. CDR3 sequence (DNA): TGTGCCAGCAGCTACCTAGCGCGGGGCACCGGGGAGCTGTTTTTT. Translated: CASSYLARGTGELFF.

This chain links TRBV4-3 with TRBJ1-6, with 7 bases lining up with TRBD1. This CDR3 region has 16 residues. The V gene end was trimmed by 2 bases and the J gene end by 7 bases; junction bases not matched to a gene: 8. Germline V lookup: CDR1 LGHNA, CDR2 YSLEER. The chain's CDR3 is CASSQNTGVGNSPLHF. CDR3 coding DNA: TGCGCCAGCAGCCAAAATACAGGGGTCGGCAATTCACCCCTCCACTTT.

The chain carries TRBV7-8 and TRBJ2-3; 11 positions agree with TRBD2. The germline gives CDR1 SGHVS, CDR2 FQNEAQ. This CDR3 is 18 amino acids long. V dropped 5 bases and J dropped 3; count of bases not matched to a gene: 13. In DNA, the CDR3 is TGTGCCAGCAGCCGGTTAGCGGGGGGGCCGTCGGAGACAGATACGCAGTATTTT. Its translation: CASSRLAGGPSETDTQYF. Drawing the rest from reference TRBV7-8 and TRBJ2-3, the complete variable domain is GAGVSQSPRYKVAKRGQDVALRCDPISGHVSLFWYQQALGQGPEFLTYFQNEAQLDKSGLPSDRFFAERPEGSVSTLKIQRTQQEDSAVYLCASSRLAGGPSETDTQYFGPGTRLTVL.

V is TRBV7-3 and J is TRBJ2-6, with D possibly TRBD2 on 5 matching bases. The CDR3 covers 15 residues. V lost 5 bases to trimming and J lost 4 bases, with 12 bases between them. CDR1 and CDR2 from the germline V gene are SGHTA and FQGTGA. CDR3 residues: CASSPGSSGANVLTF. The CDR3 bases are TGTGCCAGCAGCCCGGGGAGTTCCGGGGCCAACGTCCTGACTTTC.

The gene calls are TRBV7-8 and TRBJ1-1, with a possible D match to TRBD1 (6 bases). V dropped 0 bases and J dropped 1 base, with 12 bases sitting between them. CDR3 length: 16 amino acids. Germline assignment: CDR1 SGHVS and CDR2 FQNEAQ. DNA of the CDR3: TGTGCCAGCAGCTTAGCGGTAAGGGGGTCGAACACTGAAGCTTTCTTT. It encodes CASSLAVRGSNTEAFF.

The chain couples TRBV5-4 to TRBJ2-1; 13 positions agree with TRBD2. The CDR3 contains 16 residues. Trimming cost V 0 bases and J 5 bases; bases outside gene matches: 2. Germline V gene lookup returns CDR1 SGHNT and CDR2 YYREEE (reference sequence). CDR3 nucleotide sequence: TGTGCCAGCAGCTTGGGACTAGCGGGGGGAAACAATGAGCAGTTCTTC. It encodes CASSLGLAGGNNEQFF.

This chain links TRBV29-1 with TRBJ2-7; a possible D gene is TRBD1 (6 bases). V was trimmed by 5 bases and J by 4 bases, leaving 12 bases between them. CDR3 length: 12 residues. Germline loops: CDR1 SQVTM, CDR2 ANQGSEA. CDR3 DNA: TGCAGCGTTTCAGGGGCCGATTACGAGCAGTACTTC. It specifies CSVSGADYEQYF.

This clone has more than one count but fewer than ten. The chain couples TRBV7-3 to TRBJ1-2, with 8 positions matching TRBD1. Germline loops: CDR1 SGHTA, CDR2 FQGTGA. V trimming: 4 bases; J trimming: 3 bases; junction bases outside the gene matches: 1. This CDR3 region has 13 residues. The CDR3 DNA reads TGTGCCAGCAGCTCGACAGGGGACTATGGCTACACCTTC. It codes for CASSSTGDYGYTF.

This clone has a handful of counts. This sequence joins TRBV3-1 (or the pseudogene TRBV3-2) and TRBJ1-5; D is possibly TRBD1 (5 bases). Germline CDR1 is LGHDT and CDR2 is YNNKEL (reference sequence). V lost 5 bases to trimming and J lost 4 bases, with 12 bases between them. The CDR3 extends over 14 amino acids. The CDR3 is CASSEGHTNQPQHF. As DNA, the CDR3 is TGTGCCAGCAGCGAAGGACACACAAATCAGCCCCAGCATTTT.

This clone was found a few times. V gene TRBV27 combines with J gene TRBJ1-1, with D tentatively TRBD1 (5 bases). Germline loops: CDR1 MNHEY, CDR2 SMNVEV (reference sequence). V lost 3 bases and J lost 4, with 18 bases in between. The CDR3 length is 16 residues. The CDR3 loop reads CASSFKGVPKGTEAFF. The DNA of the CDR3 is TGTGCCAGCAGTTTCAAAGGGGTCCCTAAGGGCACTGAAGCTTTCTTT.

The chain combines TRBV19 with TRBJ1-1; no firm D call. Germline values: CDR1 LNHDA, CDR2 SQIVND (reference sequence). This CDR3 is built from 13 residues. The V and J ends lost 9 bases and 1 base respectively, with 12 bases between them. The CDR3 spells CASGVQRNTEAFF. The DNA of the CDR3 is TGTGCCAGCGGCGTACAGAGGAACACTGAAGCTTTCTTT.

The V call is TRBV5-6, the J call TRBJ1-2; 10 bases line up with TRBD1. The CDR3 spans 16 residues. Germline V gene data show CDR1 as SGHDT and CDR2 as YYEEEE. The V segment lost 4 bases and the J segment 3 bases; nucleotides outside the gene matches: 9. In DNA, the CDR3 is TGTGCCAGCAGCCCCCCGGACAGGGGGAGAGACTATGGCTACACCTTC. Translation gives CASSPPDRGRDYGYTF.